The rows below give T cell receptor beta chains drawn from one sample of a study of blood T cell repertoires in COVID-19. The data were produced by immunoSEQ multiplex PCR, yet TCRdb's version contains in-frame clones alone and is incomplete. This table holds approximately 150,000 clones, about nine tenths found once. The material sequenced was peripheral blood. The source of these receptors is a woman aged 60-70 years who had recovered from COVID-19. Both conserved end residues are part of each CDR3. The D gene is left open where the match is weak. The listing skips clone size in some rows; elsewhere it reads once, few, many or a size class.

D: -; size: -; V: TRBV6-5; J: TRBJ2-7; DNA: TGTGCCAGCAAAAACAGGGTTTTCTACGAGCAGTACTTC; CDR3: CASKNRVFYEQYF
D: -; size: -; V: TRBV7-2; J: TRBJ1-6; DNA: TGTGCCAGCAACCTACAGGGCTATAATTCACCCCTCCACTTT; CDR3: CASNLQGYNSPLHF
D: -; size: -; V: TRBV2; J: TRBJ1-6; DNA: TGTGCCAGCACACCTTCCCAGCGGGCGCCCCTCCACTTT; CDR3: CASTPSQRAPLHF
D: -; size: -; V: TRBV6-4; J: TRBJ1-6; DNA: TGTGCCAGCAGTGCACAGATCAATTCACCCCTCCACTTT; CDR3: CASSAQINSPLHF
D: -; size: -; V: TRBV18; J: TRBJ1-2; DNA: TGTGCCAGCTCACCTAACGAGGGATCTAACTATGGCTACACCTTC; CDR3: CASSPNEGSNYGYTF
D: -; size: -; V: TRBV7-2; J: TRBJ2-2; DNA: TGTGCCAGCAGCTTCCTACCGGGGAGTTTAACCGGGGAGCTGTTTTTT; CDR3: CASSFLPGSLTGELFF
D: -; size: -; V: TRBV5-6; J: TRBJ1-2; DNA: TGTGCCAGCGGAGGCGGGGGGGATGGCTACACCTTC; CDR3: CASGGGGDGYTF
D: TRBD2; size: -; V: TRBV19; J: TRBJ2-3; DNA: TGTGCCAGTAGTCAACAAGCGGCTAGCGGGGGTAGAGATACGCAGTATTTT; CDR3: CASSQQAASGGRDTQYF
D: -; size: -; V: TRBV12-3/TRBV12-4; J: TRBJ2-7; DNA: TGTGCCAGCAGCACCACTAGGGTTGGCGAGCAGTACTTC; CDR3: CASSTTRVGEQYF
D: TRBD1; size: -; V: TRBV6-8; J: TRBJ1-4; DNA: TGTGCCAGCACCGAACTTATGGACAGGGCTCATGAAAAACTGTTTTTT; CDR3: CASTELMDRAHEKLFF
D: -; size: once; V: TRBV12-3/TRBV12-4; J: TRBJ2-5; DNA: TGTGCCAGCAGTTTCACACAACAAGAGACCCAGTACTTC; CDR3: CASSFTQQETQYF
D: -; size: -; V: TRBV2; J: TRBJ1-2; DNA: TGTGCCAGCAGCGCCCGGACGGCGCGGGACACCTTC; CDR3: CASSARTARDTF
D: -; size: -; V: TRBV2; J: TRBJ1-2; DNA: TGTGCCAGCAGTGTTGACTTTGGAAACTATGGCTACACCTTC; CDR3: CASSVDFGNYGYTF
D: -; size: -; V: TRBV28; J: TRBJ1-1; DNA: TGTGCCAGCATTTCAAGTCGCGGCAGCTCGAACACTGAAGCTTTCTTT; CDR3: CASISSRGSSNTEAFF
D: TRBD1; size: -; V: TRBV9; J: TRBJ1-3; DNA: TGTGCCAGCAGCGTAGGAGGGGGGACAGGGTATACTGGAAACACCATATATTTT; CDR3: CASSVGGGTGYTGNTIYF
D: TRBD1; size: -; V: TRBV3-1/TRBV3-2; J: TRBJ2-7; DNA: TGTGCCAGCAGCCGACGGTCGTTGGCTGGACAGGGTGACTACGAGCAGTACTTC; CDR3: CASSRRSLAGQGDYEQYF
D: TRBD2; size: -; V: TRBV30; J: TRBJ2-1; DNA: TGTGCCTGGAGTGTAGTCGGGGGGTACTACAATGAGCAGTTCTTC; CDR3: CAWSVVGGYYNEQFF
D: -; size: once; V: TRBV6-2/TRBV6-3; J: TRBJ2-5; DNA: TGTGCCAGCAGTTACTCGCTAGACAGTTGGTCGCTACAAGAGACCCAGTACTTC; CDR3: CASSYSLDSWSLQETQYF
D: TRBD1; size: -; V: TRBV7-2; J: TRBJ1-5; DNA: TGTGCCAGCAGCTACGGACAGGGCGGGCAGCCCCAGCATTTT; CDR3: CASSYGQGGQPQHF
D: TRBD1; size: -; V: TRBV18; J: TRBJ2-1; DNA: TGTGCCAGCTCACCTAAGACAGGGGCGAATGAGCAGTTCTTC; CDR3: CASSPKTGANEQFF
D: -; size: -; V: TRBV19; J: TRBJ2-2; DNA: TGTGCCAGTAGTCCCCCCGGGGGTTACACCGGGGAGCTGTTTTTT; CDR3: CASSPPGGYTGELFF
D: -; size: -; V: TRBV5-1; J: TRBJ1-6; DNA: TGCGCCAGCAGCTTGGGACGGGGAAATTCACCCCTCCACTTT; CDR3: CASSLGRGNSPLHF
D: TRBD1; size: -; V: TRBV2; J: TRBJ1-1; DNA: TGTGCCAGCAGTGATGGGACAGGGCCCACTGAAGCTTTCTTT; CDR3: CASSDGTGPTEAFF
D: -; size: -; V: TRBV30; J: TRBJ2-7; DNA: TGTGCCTGGTCCAGGGGTGTGGGAGAGCAGTACTTC; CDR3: CAWSRGVGEQYF
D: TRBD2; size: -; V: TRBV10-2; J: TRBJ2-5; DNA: TGCGCCAGCAGTGACCACGGGGGGATCTCAGAGACCCAGTACTTC; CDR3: CASSDHGGISETQYF
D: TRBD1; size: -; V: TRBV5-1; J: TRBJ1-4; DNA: TGCGCCAGCAGCCCCGGGGACAGGGGGCGAGAAGAAAAACTGTTTTTT; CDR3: CASSPGDRGREEKLFF
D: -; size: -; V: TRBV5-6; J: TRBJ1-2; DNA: TGTGCCAGCAGCTTGTACGACCAGGGCCAACATGGCTACACCTTC; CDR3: CASSLYDQGQHGYTF
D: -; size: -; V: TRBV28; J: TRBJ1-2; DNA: TGTGCCAGCAGTTTGGGCCGGGGGGAGCGAGGGAATGGCTACACCTTC; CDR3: CASSLGRGERGNGYTF
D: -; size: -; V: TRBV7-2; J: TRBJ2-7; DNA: TGTGCCAGCAGCTTAGCAGGGAGTATTGCCTACGAGCAGTACTTC; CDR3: CASSLAGSIAYEQYF
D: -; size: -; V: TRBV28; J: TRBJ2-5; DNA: TGTGCCAGCAGTTTTTTCACAGGGGGGGTTCCAACCCAGTACTTC; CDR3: CASSFFTGGVPTQYF
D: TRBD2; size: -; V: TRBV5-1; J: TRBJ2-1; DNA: TGCGCCAGCAGCTCCACGGGGGGGCAAAATGAGCAGTTCTTC; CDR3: CASSSTGGQNEQFF
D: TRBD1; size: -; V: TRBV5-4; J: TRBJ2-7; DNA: TGTGCCAGCAGCTTTCCATCGGGACAGGGTGGCTCCTACGAGCAGTACTTC; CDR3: CASSFPSGQGGSYEQYF
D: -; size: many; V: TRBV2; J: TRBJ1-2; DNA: TGTGCCAGCATAGGACAGTCCTATGGCTACACCTTC; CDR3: CASIGQSYGYTF
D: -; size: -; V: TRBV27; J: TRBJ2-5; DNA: TGTGCCAGCATATACCCTAGGACTTCTCAAGAGACCCAGTACTTC; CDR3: CASIYPRTSQETQYF
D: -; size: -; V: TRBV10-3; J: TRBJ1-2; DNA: TGTGCCATCAGCCCGGACAGCTATGGCTACACCTTC; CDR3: CAISPDSYGYTF
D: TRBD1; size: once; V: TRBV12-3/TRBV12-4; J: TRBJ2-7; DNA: TGTGCCAGCAGGGGACAGGGGGAACGGCAGTACTTC; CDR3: CASRGQGERQYF
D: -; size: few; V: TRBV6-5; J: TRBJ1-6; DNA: TGTGCCAGCAGACCAGGGCAATCACCCCTCCACTTT; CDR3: CASRPGQSPLHF
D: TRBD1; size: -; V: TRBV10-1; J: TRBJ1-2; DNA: TGCGCCAGCAGTCCAAGGACAGGCCGCTTCAATAGATATTACTATGGCTACACCTTC; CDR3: CASSPRTGRFNRYYYGYTF
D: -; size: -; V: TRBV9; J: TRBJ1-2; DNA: TGTGCCAGCAGCCCCCTGGACACCTGGGGCTACACCTTC; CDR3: CASSPLDTWGYTF
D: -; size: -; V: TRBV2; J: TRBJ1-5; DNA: TGTGCCAGCAGTGAAACCACGGGGGACCAGCCCCAGCATTTT; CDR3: CASSETTGDQPQHF
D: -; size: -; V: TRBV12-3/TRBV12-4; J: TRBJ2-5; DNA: TGTGCCAGCAGAAGTGAGGAGACCCAGTACTTC; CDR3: CASRSEETQYF
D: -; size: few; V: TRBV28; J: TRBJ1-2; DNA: TGTGCCAGCAGTTTATCGGTTATTTATGGCTACACCTTC; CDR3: CASSLSVIYGYTF
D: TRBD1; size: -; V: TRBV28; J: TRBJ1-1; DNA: TGTGCCAGCAGTCTGACAGGGGACATGAACACTGAAGCTTTCTTT; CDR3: CASSLTGDMNTEAFF
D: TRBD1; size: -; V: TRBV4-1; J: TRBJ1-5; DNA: TGCGCCAGCAGCCCAGGGGGTAGCAATCAGCCCCAGCATTTT; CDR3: CASSPGGSNQPQHF
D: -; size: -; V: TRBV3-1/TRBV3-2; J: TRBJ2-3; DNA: TGTGCCAGCAGCCATAATCCGGGCACAGATACGCAGTATTTT; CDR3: CASSHNPGTDTQYF
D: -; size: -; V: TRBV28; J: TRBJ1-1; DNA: TGTGCCAGCAGTCCCCCTCGGAGGACTGAAGCTTTCTTT; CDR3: CASSPPRRTEAFF
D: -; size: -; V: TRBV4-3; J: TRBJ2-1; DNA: TGCGCCAGCAGCCTGCGAAACAGGGAAAACAATGAGCAGTTCTTC; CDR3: CASSLRNRENNEQFF
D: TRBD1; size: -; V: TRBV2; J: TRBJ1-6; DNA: TGTGCCAGCAGGGGGACAGGGACACCCCTCCACTTT; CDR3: CASRGTGTPLHF
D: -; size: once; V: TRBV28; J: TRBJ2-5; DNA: TGTGCCAGCAGTGGACATTTACAAGAGACCCAGTACTTC; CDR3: CASSGHLQETQYF
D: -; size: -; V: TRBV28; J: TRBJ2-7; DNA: TGTGCCAGCAGTTTCCAGAACTACGAGCAGTACTTC; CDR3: CASSFQNYEQYF